Given below is one T cell receptor beta chain in context. Its cognate antigen is unknown. Patients were excluded for autoimmune disease history or systemic immunosuppression. This record comes from a study of OX40 agonist ivuxolimab in advanced cancers. Whole-study context: A partial response was reached by three patients: one with hepatocellular carcinoma and two with cutaneous melanoma.

Clones were sequenced by immunoSEQ multiplex PCR, and TCRdb holds only the in-frame ones, with some missing. The repertoire holds some 77,000 clones, around 85% seen once, with approximately 5% in the top ten. General study results and limits: Among expanded peripheral T cells, antigen specificity went undetermined.

Sequencing was performed on CD4+ or CD8+ T cells sorted from blood, taken in a trial of the OX40 agonist ivuxolimab. The receptor comes from an adult with an advanced solid tumor such as melanoma, head and neck, liver or kidney cancer.

The CDR3 DNA reads as TGCGCCAGCAGCCAAGATTGGTGGGAGCCCTACACCTTC. This translates into CASSQDWWEPYTF. This rearrangement joins TRBV4-3 to TRBJ1-2; D is undetermined. The CDR3 is made up of 13 amino acids. V lost 0 bases and J 10 bases, leaving 12 bases between the germline ends. Per germline, CDR1 LGHNA and CDR2 YSLEER.